These T cell receptor beta chains were read from a single sample in a study of T-cell reconstitution after alpha-beta-depleted transplantation in children. TCRdb called the PCR reads again in MiXCR, with one record for every CDR3 protein. The table shows about 980,000 distinct CDR3 sequences, with 25% to 30% occurring only once. This material consisted of PBMCs, mostly from graft donor cells, taken 360 days after TCRalphabeta/CD19-depleted stem cell transplant. These receptors were taken from a boy younger than two who had a stem cell transplant for SCID, so the T cells may come from the graft donor. Both conserved end residues are part of each CDR3. The D gene is left open where the match is weak. Part of the rows lack a size; the others show once, few, many or a class for expanded clones.

TRBD1 | TRBJ1-2 | NA | TRBV20-1 | 13 | TGCAGTGCTAGCCTACAGGGGGGGGGTGGCTACACCTTC | CSASLQGGGGYTF
NA | TRBJ2-7 | many | TRBV5-1 | 16 | TGCGCCAGCAGCTTGGGCGCGGACAGTTATTCCTACGAGCAGTACTTC | CASSLGADSYSYEQYF
NA | TRBJ1-5 | NA | TRBV2 | 14 | TGTGCCAGCCACGCGGGGGCAGGGAATCAGCCCCAGCATTTT | CASHAGAGNQPQHF
NA | TRBJ2-1 | few | TRBV5-1 | 15 | TGCGCCAGCAGCGTTGGAAGCCTCTCCTACAATGAGCAGTTCTTC | CASSVGSLSYNEQFF
TRBD2 | TRBJ2-3 | NA | TRBV28 | 11 | TGTGCCAGGCCTTCGCGGGGGGGTCCGTATTTT | CARPSRGGPYF
TRBD1 | TRBJ2-1 | NA | TRBV7-9 | 15 | TGTTCCAGCAGACAGGGGAGGATGGAACACAATGAGCAGTTCTTC | CSSRQGRMEHNEQFF
NA | TRBJ1-1 | few | TRBV6-2/TRBV6-3 | 14 | TGTGCCAGCAGTTACAACACCTTGAACACTGAAGCTTTCTTT | CASSYNTLNTEAFF
NA | TRBJ2-6 | NA | TRBV7-9 | 16 | TGTGCCAGCGGAGAATACAACAGCTCTGGGGCCAACGTCCTGACTTTC | CASGEYNSSGANVLTF
NA | TRBJ1-5 | NA | TRBV13 | 13 | TGTGCCAGCAGCCCCACAACTAATCAGCCCCAGCATTTT | CASSPTTNQPQHF
NA | TRBJ2-1 | NA | TRBV20-1 | 13 | TGCAGTGTCCCCCCGGGCCCCTACAATGAGCAGTTCTTC | CSVPPGPYNEQFF
NA | TRBJ2-7 | NA | TRBV28 | 17 | TGTGCCAGCAGTTTATTGGGTGGGGGCATCGGCTCCTACGAGCAGTACTTC | CASSLLGGGIGSYEQYF
TRBD2 | TRBJ2-2 | NA | TRBV12-3/TRBV12-4 | 19 | TGTACCAGCAGCCCAACCCGAAGCGGGGGGGCGTATTTCGCCGGGGAGCTGTTTTTT | CTSSPTRSGGAYFAGELFF
NA | TRBJ2-7 | NA | TRBV20-1 | 15 | TGCAGTGCTAGAGATGTCGCAGGATGGAGCTACGAGCAGTACTTC | CSARDVAGWSYEQYF
NA | TRBJ2-1 | NA | TRBV7-2 | 14 | TGTGCCAGCAGCTTATGGTCTACGAACAATGAGCAGTTCTTC | CASSLWSTNNEQFF
NA | TRBJ1-1 | few | TRBV3-1 | 11 | TGTGCCAGCAGCCAAGATCTGGCAGTCTTATTT | CASSQDLAVLF
TRBD1 | TRBJ2-5 | NA | TRBV6-2/TRBV6-3 | 13 | TGTGCCAGCACACACAGGGGACAAGAGACCCAGTACTTC | CASTHRGQETQYF
NA | TRBJ1-5 | few | TRBV20-1 | 14 | TGCAGTGCTAGAGCAACGGCTCACAATCAGCCCCAGCATTTT | CSARATAHNQPQHF
NA | TRBJ2-5 | NA | TRBV27 | 15 | TGTGCCAGCAGTTTATCACAGGGGAGGGCAGAGACCCAGTACTTC | CASSLSQGRAETQYF